The rows below give T cell receptor beta chains drawn from one sample of a study of graft-versus-host responses after intestinal transplantation. Clones were sequenced by immunoSEQ multiplex PCR, and TCRdb holds only the in-frame ones, with some missing. The table shows 90,000 to 100,000 clones, with about 82% occurring only once. The material sequenced was PBMCs, taken 255 days after intestinal transplant. The receptor source for this set is a human patient who received an intestinal transplant, so some T cells may come from the graft donor. The CDR3 runs from the conserved cysteine through the conserved F or W. D genes are given only for firm matches. Clone size, where shown, is once, few, many, or a class for clones that have expanded.

j_gene: TRBJ2-3; v_gene: TRBV27; d_gene: -; abundance: -; CDR3aa: CATHDREADTQYF; CDR3nt: TGTGCCACCCACGACAGGGAGGCAGATACGCAGTATTTT
j_gene: TRBJ2-7; v_gene: TRBV6-5; d_gene: TRBD1; abundance: -; CDR3aa: CASSVGQGVHEQYF; CDR3nt: TGTGCCAGCAGTGTGGGACAGGGGGTTCACGAGCAGTACTTC
j_gene: TRBJ2-3; v_gene: TRBV10-3; d_gene: -; abundance: once; CDR3aa: CAIGETGPDTQYF; CDR3nt: TGTGCCATCGGTGAAACAGGGCCGGATACGCAGTATTTT
j_gene: TRBJ2-1; v_gene: TRBV10-2; d_gene: TRBD1; abundance: -; CDR3aa: CASSDGQGVWNEQFF; CDR3nt: TGCGCCAGCAGTGATGGGCAGGGGGTTTGGAATGAGCAGTTCTTC
j_gene: TRBJ2-7; v_gene: TRBV6-1; d_gene: -; abundance: -; CDR3aa: CASSDLKEYF; CDR3nt: TGTGCCAGCAGTGACCTCAAGGAGTACTTC
j_gene: TRBJ1-4; v_gene: TRBV6-6; d_gene: -; abundance: -; CDR3aa: CASSYAGATNEKLFF; CDR3nt: TGTGCCAGCAGTTACGCGGGTGCAACTAATGAAAAACTGTTTTTT
j_gene: TRBJ1-1; v_gene: TRBV18; d_gene: -; abundance: -; CDR3aa: CASSPLTLALNTEAFF; CDR3nt: TGTGCCAGCTCACCGCTGACGTTGGCCCTGAACACTGAAGCTTTCTTT
j_gene: TRBJ1-2; v_gene: TRBV11-2; d_gene: -; abundance: -; CDR3aa: CASSRNDQRGTLQGYTF; CDR3nt: TGTGCCAGCAGCCGAAACGATCAGCGTGGGACACTTCAAGGCTACACCTTC
j_gene: TRBJ1-5; v_gene: TRBV19; d_gene: -; abundance: few; CDR3aa: CASSIQGHTGPQHF; CDR3nt: TGTGCCAGTAGTATTCAGGGACATACGGGGCCCCAGCATTTT
j_gene: TRBJ2-1; v_gene: TRBV4-2; d_gene: -; abundance: -; CDR3aa: CASSQDMGVAGEQFF; CDR3nt: TGTGCCAGCAGCCAAGACATGGGGGTCGCTGGTGAGCAGTTCTTC
j_gene: TRBJ2-1; v_gene: TRBV5-1; d_gene: TRBD2; abundance: -; CDR3aa: CASGTSGVNEQFF; CDR3nt: TGCGCCAGCGGGACTAGCGGGGTCAATGAGCAGTTCTTC
j_gene: TRBJ2-6; v_gene: TRBV6-1; d_gene: -; abundance: -; CDR3aa: CASTSGSMANVLTF; CDR3nt: TGTGCCAGCACTTCTGGCAGTATGGCCAACGTCCTGACTTTC
j_gene: TRBJ1-4; v_gene: TRBV9; d_gene: -; abundance: -; CDR3aa: CASSGQDLTNEKLFF; CDR3nt: TGTGCCAGCAGCGGACAGGATTTGACTAATGAAAAACTGTTTTTT
j_gene: TRBJ2-7; v_gene: TRBV5-6; d_gene: -; abundance: -; CDR3aa: CASSLVGETYEQYF; CDR3nt: TGTGCCAGCAGCTTGGTAGGGGAAACCTACGAGCAGTACTTC
j_gene: TRBJ1-1; v_gene: TRBV15; d_gene: -; abundance: few; CDR3aa: CATSRPAGAGNTEAFF; CDR3nt: TGTGCCACCAGCAGGCCCGCAGGGGCCGGGAACACTGAAGCTTTCTTT
j_gene: TRBJ2-7; v_gene: TRBV11-2; d_gene: -; abundance: -; CDR3aa: CASSLDYRGGRNEQYF; CDR3nt: TGTGCCAGCAGCTTAGATTATAGGGGGGGGAGGAACGAGCAGTACTTC
j_gene: TRBJ1-3; v_gene: TRBV27; d_gene: TRBD1; abundance: -; CDR3aa: CASSSSQGARGNTIYF; CDR3nt: TGTGCCAGCAGTTCGTCACAGGGGGCGAGAGGAAACACCATATATTTT
j_gene: TRBJ2-3; v_gene: TRBV7-6; d_gene: -; abundance: -; CDR3aa: CASSLVRGRGTDTQYF; CDR3nt: TGTGCCAGCAGCTTAGTCCGGGGCCGGGGCACAGATACGCAGTATTTT
j_gene: TRBJ2-7; v_gene: TRBV2; d_gene: TRBD2; abundance: -; CDR3aa: CASHTPTSLVYEQYF; CDR3nt: TGTGCCAGCCATACCCCGACTAGCTTGGTCTACGAGCAGTACTTC
j_gene: TRBJ2-5; v_gene: TRBV7-8; d_gene: TRBD2; abundance: -; CDR3aa: CASSPRAGGASETQYF; CDR3nt: TGTGCCAGCAGCCCGAGAGCGGGGGGGGCCTCAGAGACCCAGTACTTC
j_gene: TRBJ2-5; v_gene: TRBV28; d_gene: -; abundance: -; CDR3aa: CASSNSAVGTQYF; CDR3nt: TGTGCCAGCAGCAACAGCGCAGTCGGGACCCAGTACTTC
j_gene: TRBJ2-2; v_gene: TRBV4-1; d_gene: TRBD2; abundance: -; CDR3aa: CASSSRVAGDSNTGELFF; CDR3nt: TGCGCCAGCAGCTCCCGGGTAGCGGGGGATTCGAACACCGGGGAGCTGTTTTTT
j_gene: TRBJ2-6; v_gene: TRBV7-9; d_gene: -; abundance: -; CDR3aa: CASSLGPGANVLTF; CDR3nt: TGTGCCAGCAGCTTGGGCCCTGGGGCCAACGTCCTGACTTTC
j_gene: TRBJ2-1; v_gene: TRBV7-3; d_gene: TRBD2; abundance: -; CDR3aa: CASSFMSGNYNEQFF; CDR3nt: TGTGCCAGCAGCTTTATGAGCGGGAATTACAATGAGCAGTTCTTC
j_gene: TRBJ2-2; v_gene: TRBV7-2; d_gene: -; abundance: -; CDR3aa: CASPRRRGTNTGELFF; CDR3nt: TGTGCCAGCCCCCGCCGTAGGGGCACGAACACCGGGGAGCTGTTTTTT
j_gene: TRBJ2-7; v_gene: TRBV28; d_gene: TRBD1; abundance: -; CDR3aa: CASSSPGTGYEQYF; CDR3nt: TGTGCCAGCAGTTCACCAGGGACAGGCTACGAGCAGTACTTC
j_gene: TRBJ2-3; v_gene: TRBV5-4; d_gene: -; abundance: -; CDR3aa: CASSAEVDTQYF; CDR3nt: TGTGCCAGCAGCGCCGAGGTAGATACGCAGTATTTT